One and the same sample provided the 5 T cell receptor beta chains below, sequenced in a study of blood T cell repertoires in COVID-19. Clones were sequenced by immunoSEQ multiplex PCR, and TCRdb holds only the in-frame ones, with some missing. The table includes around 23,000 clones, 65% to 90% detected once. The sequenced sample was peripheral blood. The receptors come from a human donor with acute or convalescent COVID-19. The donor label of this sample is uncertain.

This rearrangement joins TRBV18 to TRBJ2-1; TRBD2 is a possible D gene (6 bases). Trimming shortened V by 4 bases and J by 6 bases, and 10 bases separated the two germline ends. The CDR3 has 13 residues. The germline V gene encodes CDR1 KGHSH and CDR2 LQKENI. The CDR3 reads CASSLRTINEQFF. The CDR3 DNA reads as TGTGCCAGCTCACTGAGGACTATCAATGAGCAGTTCTTC.

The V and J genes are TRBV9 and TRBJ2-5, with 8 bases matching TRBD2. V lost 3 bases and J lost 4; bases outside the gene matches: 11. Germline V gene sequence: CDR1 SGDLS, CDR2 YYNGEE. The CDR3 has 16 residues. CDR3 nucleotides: TGTGCCAGCAGCGCCCGAACGGGGGGGCTTTCAGAGACCCAGTACTTC. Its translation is CASSARTGGLSETQYF.

The CDR3 nucleotides are TGTGCCAGCAGCTTGGCCTTCGTACTAGCGGGGGGGATGACTCAAGAGACCCAGTACTTC. Translating gives CASSLAFVLAGGMTQETQYF. This sequence joins TRBV5-5 and TRBJ2-5; TRBD2 agrees at 13 bases. The CDR3 totals 20 residues. V was pared by 0 bases and J by 2 bases, with 13 bases of the junction left unmatched. Looked up from germline, CDR1 is SGHKS and CDR2 is YYEKEE (reference sequence).

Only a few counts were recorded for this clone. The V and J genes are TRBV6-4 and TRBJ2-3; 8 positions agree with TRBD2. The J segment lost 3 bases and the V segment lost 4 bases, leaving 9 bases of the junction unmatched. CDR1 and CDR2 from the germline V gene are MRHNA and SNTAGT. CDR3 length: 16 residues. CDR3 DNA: TGTGCCAGCAGTGGGCCGGGACTAGAGGAAACAGATACGCAGTATTTT. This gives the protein CASSGPGLEETDTQYF.

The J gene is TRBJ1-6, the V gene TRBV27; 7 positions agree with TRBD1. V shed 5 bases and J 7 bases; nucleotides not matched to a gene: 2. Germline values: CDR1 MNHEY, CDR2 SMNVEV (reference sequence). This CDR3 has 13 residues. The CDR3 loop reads CASSRDSNSPLHF. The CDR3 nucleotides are TGTGCCAGCAGTCGGGACAGCAATTCACCCCTCCACTTT.